A selection of T cell receptor beta chains follows, all from one sample in a study of T-cell memory formation after mild COVID-19. TCRdb ran MiXCR on the 5' RACE reads and lists one entry per CDR3 protein. The sample shows some 270,000 distinct CDR3 sequences, approximately 15% of them seen only once. The sequencing input was PBMCs or a T cell subset sorted from them (not recorded which). These receptors came from an adult woman who had mild COVID-19 (a few samples of this study predate the infection). Cell type and time point are not known. CDR3s include the opening cysteine and the closing phenylalanine or tryptophan. A D gene is named only where the DNA matches it firmly. Expanded clones are given a class, and other clones once, few, many or no size at all.

TRBJ1-1 TRBV5-5 - - TGTGCCAGCAGCGAACGGGCACCGGCGGGTGCTTTCTTT CASSERAPAGAFF
TRBJ2-5 TRBV6-5 - many TGTGCCAGCAGCGGCATCCAGGGTTCAGAGACCCAGTACTTC CASSGIQGSETQYF
TRBJ2-1 TRBV5-1 - many TGCGCCAGCAGCTTAAGCAATTCCTACAATGAGCAGTTCTTC CASSLSNSYNEQFF
TRBJ1-2 TRBV18 - - TGTGCCAGCTCACCCCCTGCGGGGCAGGGGTCCTATGGCTACACCTTC CASSPPAGQGSYGYTF
TRBJ2-2 TRBV11-2 - few TGTGCCAGCAGCTTAAGCCCCCGGGCGAACACCGGGGAGCTGTTTTTT CASSLSPRANTGELFF
TRBJ2-2 TRBV7-3 TRBD2 few TGTGCCAGCAGCTCGACTAGCGGGTACACCGGGGAGCTGTTTTTT CASSSTSGYTGELFF
TRBJ1-2 TRBV19 - - TGTGCCAGTAGTACCCCCGGGCGGAGGATTTGGGATGGCTACACCTTC CASSTPGRRIWDGYTF
TRBJ2-7 TRBV24-1 TRBD1 - TGTGCCACCAGTGATCCGCGACAGGGGGCGGCCGAGCAGTACTTC CATSDPRQGAAEQYF
TRBJ2-3 TRBV7-3 TRBD1 - TGTGCCAGCAGCATACAGGGGTGGACAGGGGAATTCACAGATACGCAGTATTTT CASSIQGWTGEFTDTQYF
TRBJ2-1 TRBV6-2/TRBV6-3 - many TGTGCCAGCAGTTTAGGGCCGGGTGTCCCCTACAATGAGCAGTTCTTC CASSLGPGVPYNEQFF
TRBJ2-1 TRBV29-1 TRBD1 few TGCAGCGTGGGGAAAGGGACAGACAATGAGCAGTTCTTC CSVGKGTDNEQFF
TRBJ2-1 TRBV6-2/TRBV6-3 TRBD2 many TGTGCCAGCAGTTACTCCAGCGGGAGGATCACCTACAATGAGCAGTTCTTC CASSYSSGRITYNEQFF
TRBJ2-7 TRBV3-1 TRBD2 - TGTGCCAGCAGCCAGACAGGATTGCGGGAGGACGCCTACGAGCAGTACTTC CASSQTGLREDAYEQYF
TRBJ2-1 TRBV7-9 - many TGTGCCAGCGGGCGATCCTACAATGAGCAGTTCTTC CASGRSYNEQFF
TRBJ1-3 TRBV24-1 - - TGTGCCACCAGTGATTCCACTTACAGGGACTCTGGAAACACCATATATTTT CATSDSTYRDSGNTIYF
TRBJ2-7 TRBV7-2 - - TGTGCCAGCAGCTTAGATGTTGGCGAGCAGTACTTC CASSLDVGEQYF
TRBJ2-2 TRBV5-4 - - TGTGCCAGCAGCTCCGTAGCCGGGGAGCTGTTTTTT CASSSVAGELFF
TRBJ1-1 TRBV12-3/TRBV12-4 TRBD1 few TGTGCCAGCAGTTCCCATCAGGGACAGGGGAACACTGAAGCTTTCTTT CASSSHQGQGNTEAFF
TRBJ1-1 TRBV12-3/TRBV12-4 - many TGTGCCAGCAGTGCTGATTTGAAGGGGACTGAAGCTTTCTTT CASSADLKGTEAFF
TRBJ2-1 TRBV29-1 - - TGCAGCGTAGGTAATAGCTACTACAATGAGCAGTTCTTC CSVGNSYYNEQFF
TRBJ2-3 TRBV6-1 - few TGTGCCAGCAGTCGATCAGGGTACACAGATACGCAGTATTTT CASSRSGYTDTQYF
TRBJ2-2 TRBV5-4 TRBD2 - TGTGCCAGCAGCCGGGGAGGAGCGGGGGACACCGGGGAGCTGTTTTTT CASSRGGAGDTGELFF
TRBJ2-3 TRBV7-9 - - TGTGCCAGCAGCTTTGTTCAAACAGATACGCAGTATTTT CASSFVQTDTQYF
TRBJ1-5 TRBV2 TRBD1 few TGTGCCAGCAGTGTGGAGGGGGCCGGACAGCCCCAGCATTTT CASSVEGAGQPQHF
TRBJ1-1 TRBV30 - - TGTGCCTGGATGCGGGGGGCAGGGACTGAAGCTTTCTTT CAWMRGAGTEAFF
TRBJ2-5 TRBV5-4 - - TGTGCCAGCAGCTCCGCGGGCCTGGGAGAGACCCAGTACTTC CASSSAGLGETQYF
TRBJ2-3 TRBV20-1 TRBD1 few TGCAGTGCTGGAGCACGGGACAGGGGAACAGATACGCAGTATTTT CSAGARDRGTDTQYF
TRBJ2-6 TRBV7-3 - - TGTGCCAGCAGCCCTCTTGGAGCGAGTGGGGCCAACGTCCTGACTTTC CASSPLGASGANVLTF
TRBJ1-1 TRBV15 - - TGTGCCACCAGTCAGGGACGGTTAATGAACACTGAAGCTTTCTTT CATSQGRLMNTEAFF
TRBJ2-1 TRBV6-2/TRBV6-3 - - TGTGCCAGCGCCATATCCACTAAGCAGTTCTTC CASAISTKQFF
TRBJ2-1 TRBV29-1 TRBD2 - TGCACCGGAGGACACGGGGGGTCCTACAATGAGCAGTTCTTC CTGGHGGSYNEQFF
TRBJ1-2 TRBV7-8 - - TGTGCCAGCAGCTTCCGGGGGAGGGCTAACTATGGCTACACCTTC CASSFRGRANYGYTF
TRBJ2-7 TRBV7-2 TRBD2 few TGTGCCAGCAGCCGGACTAGCGGCCGCTACGAGCAGTACTTC CASSRTSGRYEQYF
TRBJ1-6 TRBV7-9 - - TGTGCCAGCAGCTCCCCTCGCGGGGTGTCACCCCTCCACTTT CASSSPRGVSPLHF
TRBJ2-4 TRBV24-1 - - TGTGCCACCAGTGGCCAGGGGCAGGGGCGAACCAAAAACATTCAGTACTTC CATSGQGQGRTKNIQYF
TRBJ1-2 TRBV20-1 - many TGCAGTGCTCAACAGAATACTAACTATGGCTACACCTTC CSAQQNTNYGYTF
TRBJ2-3 TRBV5-1 - - TGCGCCAGCAGCTTGGCAGGTTCAGATACGCAGTATTTT CASSLAGSDTQYF